These T cell receptor beta chains were read from a single sample in a study of blood T cell repertoires in COVID-19. TCRdb's copy holds only in-frame clones and misses some; the assay was immunoSEQ multiplex PCR. The sample yields about 110,000 clones, approximately 79% seen once. The sequencing input was peripheral blood. These receptors all come from a woman older than 75 with active or convalescent COVID-19. Both conserved end residues are part of each CDR3. D genes are given only for firm matches. Clone size, where shown, is once, few, many, or a class for clones that have expanded.

D gene	V gene	clone size	J gene	CDR3 protein	CDR3 DNA
TRBD2	TRBV28	once	TRBJ2-6	CASSLLAGAPGANVLTF	TGTGCCAGCAGTCTCCTAGCGGGTGCCCCTGGGGCCAACGTCCTGACTTTC
.	TRBV6-5	.	TRBJ1-1	CASSYSRGGTEAFF	TGTGCCAGCAGTTACTCGAGGGGGGGCACTGAAGCTTTCTTT
.	TRBV5-1	.	TRBJ1-1	CASSSGFGNTEAFF	TGCGCCAGCAGTTCAGGATTCGGGAACACTGAAGCTTTCTTT
TRBD1	TRBV7-2	.	TRBJ1-5	CASSLGTGRNQPQHF	TGTGCCAGCAGCCTAGGGACAGGACGCAATCAGCCCCAGCATTTT
.	TRBV5-4	.	TRBJ2-3	CASSLDRTSTDTQYF	TGTGCCAGCAGCTTGGATAGGACTAGCACAGATACGCAGTATTTT
TRBD1	TRBV11-3	.	TRBJ1-5	CASSLSGQNNQPQHF	TGTGCCAGCAGCCTATCGGGACAGAACAATCAGCCCCAGCATTTT
.	TRBV4-1	.	TRBJ1-3	CASSQVIWDTYSGNTIYF	TGCGCCAGCAGCCAAGTAATTTGGGACACCTACTCTGGAAACACCATATATTTT
TRBD2	TRBV19	.	TRBJ2-5	CASSSRGLAGGGETQYF	TGTGCCAGTAGTTCCCGGGGACTAGCGGGAGGAGGAGAGACCCAGTACTTC
.	TRBV27	.	TRBJ1-2	CASRSTDRYGYTF	TGTGCCAGCCGCTCGACAGATAGATATGGCTACACCTTC
TRBD1	TRBV6-5	once	TRBJ1-2	CASRGTGGGSGYTF	TGTGCCAGCAGGGGGACAGGGGGTGGTAGTGGCTACACCTTC
.	TRBV6-6	.	TRBJ2-7	CASSYSSYEQYF	TGTGCCAGCAGTTACTCGAGCTACGAGCAGTACTTC
.	TRBV5-1	.	TRBJ1-2	CASSLAPQGNYGYTF	TGCGCCAGCAGCTTGGCCCCTCAGGGGAACTATGGCTACACCTTC
.	TRBV7-6	.	TRBJ2-1	CASSGLQGSGVNEQFF	TGTGCCAGCAGCGGCTTACAGGGGTCGGGAGTAAATGAGCAGTTCTTC
.	TRBV6-5	once	TRBJ2-2	CATIWGGAGTGELFF	TGTGCCACCATCTGGGGGGGCGCGGGCACCGGGGAGCTGTTTTTT
TRBD2	TRBV7-2	.	TRBJ2-1	CASSLVAGTSYNEQFF	TGTGCCAGCAGCTTAGTAGCGGGTACTTCCTACAATGAGCAGTTCTTC
.	TRBV20-1	.	TRBJ1-1	CSASEVGREAFF	TGCAGTGCTAGTGAGGTGGGCAGGGAAGCTTTCTTT
TRBD2	TRBV10-1	.	TRBJ2-1	CASSESEVGLAGGPNNEQFF	TGCGCCAGCAGTGAGTCCGAAGTGGGACTAGCGGGAGGGCCTAACAATGAGCAGTTCTTC
.	TRBV10-2	.	TRBJ1-2	CASSESLGLGHTF	TGCGCCAGCAGTGAGTCACTGGGGCTAGGTCACACCTTC
.	TRBV6-1	many	TRBJ2-5	CASSEAQNRGTQYF	TGTGCCAGCAGTGAAGCGCAGAACCGGGGGACCCAGTACTTC
.	TRBV7-2	.	TRBJ2-5	CASSQRWTQYF	TGTGCCAGCAGCCAACGGTGGACCCAGTACTTC
TRBD1	TRBV10-3	.	TRBJ1-1	CAISDLGQGNTEAFF	TGTGCCATCAGTGACCTAGGACAGGGCAACACTGAAGCTTTCTTT
TRBD2	TRBV20-1	.	TRBJ2-3	CSASLAGNTDTQYF	TGCAGTGCTAGTCTAGCGGGAAACACAGATACGCAGTATTTT
.	TRBV5-1	few	TRBJ1-3	CASSLGTLNTIYF	TGCGCCAGCAGCTTGGGGACTCTCAACACCATATATTTT
TRBD2	TRBV7-3	.	TRBJ2-1	CASSPRAGGLYNEQFF	TGTGCCAGCAGCCCCCGAGCGGGAGGGCTCTACAATGAGCAGTTCTTC
.	TRBV23-1	.	TRBJ1-2	CASSPQGCRGYTF	TGCGCCAGCAGTCCACAGGGATGTCGGGGCTACACCTTC
TRBD2	TRBV5-6	.	TRBJ2-7	CASSRTSDPYEQYF	TGTGCCAGCAGTCGTACTAGCGACCCATACGAGCAGTACTTC
.	TRBV6-6	.	TRBJ1-5	CATYWGQGLGNQPQHF	TGTGCCACCTACTGGGGTCAGGGGCTGGGCAATCAGCCCCAGCATTTT
TRBD2	TRBV5-4	.	TRBJ2-3	CASSFGLAGSVNTQYF	TGTGCCAGCAGCTTTGGACTAGCGGGATCTGTGAATACGCAGTATTTT
.	TRBV5-1	.	TRBJ1-5	CASKVDNSNQPQHF	TGCGCCAGCAAGGTCGACAACAGCAATCAGCCCCAGCATTTT
.	TRBV29-1	once	TRBJ2-2	CSVDGRVPGGELFF	TGCAGCGTTGACGGCAGAGTGCCGGGCGGGGAGCTGTTTTTT
.	TRBV5-1	.	TRBJ2-5	CASSLGQSKETQYF	TGCGCCAGCAGCTTGGGACAGTCTAAAGAGACCCAGTACTTC